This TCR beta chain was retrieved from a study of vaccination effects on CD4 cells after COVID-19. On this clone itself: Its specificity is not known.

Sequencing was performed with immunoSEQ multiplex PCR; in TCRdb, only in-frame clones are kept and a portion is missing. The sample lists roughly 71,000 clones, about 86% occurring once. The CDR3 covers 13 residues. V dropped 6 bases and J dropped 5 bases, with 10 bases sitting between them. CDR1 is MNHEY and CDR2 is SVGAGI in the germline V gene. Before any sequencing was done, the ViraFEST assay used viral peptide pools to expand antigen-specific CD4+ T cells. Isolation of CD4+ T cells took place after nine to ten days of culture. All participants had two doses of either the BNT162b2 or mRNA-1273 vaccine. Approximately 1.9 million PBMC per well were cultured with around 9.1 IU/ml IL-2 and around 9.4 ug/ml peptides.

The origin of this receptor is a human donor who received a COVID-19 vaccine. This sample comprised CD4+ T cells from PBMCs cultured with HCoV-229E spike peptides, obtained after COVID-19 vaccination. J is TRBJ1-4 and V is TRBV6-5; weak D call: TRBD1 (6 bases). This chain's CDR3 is CASRDRLNEKLFF. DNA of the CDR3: TGTGCCAGCAGGGACAGATTGAATGAAAAACTGTTTTTT.